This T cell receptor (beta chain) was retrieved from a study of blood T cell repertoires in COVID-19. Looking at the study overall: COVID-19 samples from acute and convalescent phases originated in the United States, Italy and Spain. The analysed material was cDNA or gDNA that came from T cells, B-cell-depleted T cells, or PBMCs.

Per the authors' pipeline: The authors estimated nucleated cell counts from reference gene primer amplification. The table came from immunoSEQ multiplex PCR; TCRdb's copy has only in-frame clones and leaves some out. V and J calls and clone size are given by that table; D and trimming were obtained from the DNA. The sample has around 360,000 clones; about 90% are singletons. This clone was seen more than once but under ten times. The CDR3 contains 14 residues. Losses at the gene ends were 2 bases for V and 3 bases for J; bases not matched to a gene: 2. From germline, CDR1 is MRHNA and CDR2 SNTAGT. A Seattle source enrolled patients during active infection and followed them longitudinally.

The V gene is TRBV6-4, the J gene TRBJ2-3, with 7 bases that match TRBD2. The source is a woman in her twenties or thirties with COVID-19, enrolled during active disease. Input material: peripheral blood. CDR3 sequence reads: CASSDAGETDTQYF. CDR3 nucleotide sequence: TGTGCCAGCAGTGACGCGGGAGAGACAGATACGCAGTATTTT.